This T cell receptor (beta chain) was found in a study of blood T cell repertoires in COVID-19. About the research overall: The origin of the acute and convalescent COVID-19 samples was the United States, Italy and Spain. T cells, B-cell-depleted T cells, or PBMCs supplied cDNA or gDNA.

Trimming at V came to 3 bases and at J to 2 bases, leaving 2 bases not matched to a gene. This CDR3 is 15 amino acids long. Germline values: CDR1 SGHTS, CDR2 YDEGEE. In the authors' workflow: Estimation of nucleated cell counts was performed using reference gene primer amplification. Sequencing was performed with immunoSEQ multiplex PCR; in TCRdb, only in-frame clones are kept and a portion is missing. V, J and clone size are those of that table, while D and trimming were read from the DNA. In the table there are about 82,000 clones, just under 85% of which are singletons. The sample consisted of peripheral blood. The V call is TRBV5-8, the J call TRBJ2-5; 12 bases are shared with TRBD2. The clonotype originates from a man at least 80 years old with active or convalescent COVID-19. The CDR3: CASSSTSGGQETQYF. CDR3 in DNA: TGTGCCAGCAGCTCTACTAGCGGGGGGCAAGAGACCCAGTACTTC.